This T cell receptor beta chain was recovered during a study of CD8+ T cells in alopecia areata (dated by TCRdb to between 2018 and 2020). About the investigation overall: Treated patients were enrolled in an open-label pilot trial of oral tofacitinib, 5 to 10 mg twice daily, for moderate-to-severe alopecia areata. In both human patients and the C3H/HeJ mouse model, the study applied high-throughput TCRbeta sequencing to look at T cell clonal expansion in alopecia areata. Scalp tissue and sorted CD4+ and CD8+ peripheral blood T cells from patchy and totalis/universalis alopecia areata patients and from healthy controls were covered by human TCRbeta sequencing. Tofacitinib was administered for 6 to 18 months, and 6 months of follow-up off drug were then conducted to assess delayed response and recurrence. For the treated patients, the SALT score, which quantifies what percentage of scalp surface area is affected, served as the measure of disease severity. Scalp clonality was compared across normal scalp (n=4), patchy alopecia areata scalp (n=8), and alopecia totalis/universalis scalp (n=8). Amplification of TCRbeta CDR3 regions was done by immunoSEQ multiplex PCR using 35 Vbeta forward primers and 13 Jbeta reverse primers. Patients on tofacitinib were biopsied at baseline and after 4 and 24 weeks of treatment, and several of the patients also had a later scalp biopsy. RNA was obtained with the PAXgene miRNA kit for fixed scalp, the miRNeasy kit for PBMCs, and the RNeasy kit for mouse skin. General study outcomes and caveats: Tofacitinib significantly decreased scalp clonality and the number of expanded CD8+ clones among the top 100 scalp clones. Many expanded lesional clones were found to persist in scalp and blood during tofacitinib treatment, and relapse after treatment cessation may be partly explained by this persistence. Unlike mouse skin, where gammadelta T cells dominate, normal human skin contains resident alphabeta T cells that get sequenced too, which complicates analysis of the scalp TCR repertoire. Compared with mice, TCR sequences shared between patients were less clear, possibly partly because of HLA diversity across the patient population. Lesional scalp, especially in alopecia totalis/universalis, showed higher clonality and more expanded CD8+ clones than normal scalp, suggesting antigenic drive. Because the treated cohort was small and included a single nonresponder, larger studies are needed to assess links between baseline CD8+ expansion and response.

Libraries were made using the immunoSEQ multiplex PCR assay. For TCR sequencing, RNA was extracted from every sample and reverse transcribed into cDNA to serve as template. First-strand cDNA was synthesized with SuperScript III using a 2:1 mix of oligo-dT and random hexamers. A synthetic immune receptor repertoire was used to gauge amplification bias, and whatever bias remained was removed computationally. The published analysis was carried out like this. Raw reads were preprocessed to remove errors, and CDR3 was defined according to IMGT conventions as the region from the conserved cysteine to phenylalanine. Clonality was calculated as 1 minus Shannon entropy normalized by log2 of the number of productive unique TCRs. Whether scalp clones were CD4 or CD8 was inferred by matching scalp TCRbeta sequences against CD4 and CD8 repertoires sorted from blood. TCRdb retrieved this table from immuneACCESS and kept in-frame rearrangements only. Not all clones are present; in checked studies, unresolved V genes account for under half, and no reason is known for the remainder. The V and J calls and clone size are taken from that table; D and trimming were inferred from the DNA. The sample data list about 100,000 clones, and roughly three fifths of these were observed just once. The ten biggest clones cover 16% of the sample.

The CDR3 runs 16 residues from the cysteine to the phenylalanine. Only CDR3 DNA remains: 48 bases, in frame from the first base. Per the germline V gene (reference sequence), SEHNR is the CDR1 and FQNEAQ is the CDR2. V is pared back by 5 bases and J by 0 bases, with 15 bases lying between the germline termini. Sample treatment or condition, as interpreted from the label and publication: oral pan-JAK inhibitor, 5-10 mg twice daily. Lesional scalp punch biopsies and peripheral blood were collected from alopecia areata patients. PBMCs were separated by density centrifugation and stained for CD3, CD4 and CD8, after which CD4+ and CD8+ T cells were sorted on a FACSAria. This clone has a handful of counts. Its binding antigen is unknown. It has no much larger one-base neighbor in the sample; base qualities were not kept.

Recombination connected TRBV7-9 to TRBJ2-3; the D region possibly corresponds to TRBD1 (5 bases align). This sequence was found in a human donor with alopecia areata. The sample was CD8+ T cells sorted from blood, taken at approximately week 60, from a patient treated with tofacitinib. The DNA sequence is TGTGCCAGCAGCCCCCGCCAGGGAACTAGCACAGATACGCAGTATTTT. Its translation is CASSPRQGTSTDTQYF.